The source of this TCR beta chain is a study of T cell clusters in autoimmune cytopenias. The germline CDR1 and CDR2 sequences are SEHNR and FQNEAQ (reference sequence). This CDR3 spans 15 amino acids. In regard to this clonotype: Its antigen is currently unknown.

Each sample's input was about 250 ng genomic DNA, some 34,000 genome equivalents. Broader study findings: Healthy donors had approximately 3.3-fold more exclusive TRB clusters than active autoimmune hepatitis patients. TRB repertoire shifts in secondary cytopenia and chronic lymphocytic leukemia mostly reflected lymphoma, not autoimmunity.

One tube held mixed TRB-A and TRB-B primer pools for touch-down PCR. TCRdb reprocessed the multiplex PCR reads and stores each CDR3 protein as one record, lacking DNA. The sample holds about 8,300 distinct CDR3 sequences. Sequenced: peripheral blood. The origin of this receptor is a human donor with an autoimmune cytopenia or autoimmune hepatitis (not recorded which). V and J are TRBV7-9 and TRBJ2-3; no DNA is available, so the TRBD1 call from TCRdb remains unchecked. CDR3 sequence reads: CASRTGGGYTDTQYF.